The rows below give T cell receptor beta chains drawn from one sample of a study of T cells after yellow fever vaccination. TCRdb passed the 5' RACE reads through MiXCR, listing each CDR3 protein once. The sample has approximately 600,000 distinct CDR3 sequences, 12% seen once. Here the sequenced sample was PBMCs, taken on the day of the yellow fever booster vaccination. Every receptor here comes from a man younger than 40 who received the YFV17D yellow fever vaccine. Each CDR3 is given with its conserved first and last residue. The D gene is left open where the match is weak. Size is omitted from some rows. Given values are once, few, many or a class for expanded clones.

size,D,J,V,CDR3,DNA
NA,TRBD1,TRBJ2-1,TRBV24-1,CATSDPGAGGASNEQFF,TGTGCCACCAGTGACCCGGGGGCAGGGGGCGCCTCCAATGAGCAGTTCTTC
NA,TRBD1,TRBJ2-7,TRBV7-9,CASSSLGQDEQYF,TGTGCCAGCAGCTCCTTGGGACAGGACGAGCAGTACTTC
NA,TRBD1,TRBJ2-5,TRBV7-2,CASSHSRTGGGETQYF,TGTGCCAGCAGTCATAGCCGGACAGGGGGAGGAGAGACCCAGTACTTC
many,TRBD1,TRBJ2-1,TRBV4-3,CASSQGTGDEQFF,TGCGCCAGCAGCCAAGGGACAGGGGATGAGCAGTTCTTC
NA,NA,TRBJ2-2,TRBV5-5,CASSLNGKHTGELFF,TGTGCCAGCAGCTTGAACGGCAAACACACCGGGGAGCTGTTTTTT
NA,TRBD2,TRBJ2-7,TRBV20-1,CSAKQLAGVDEQYF,TGCAGTGCCAAGCAGCTAGCGGGAGTTGACGAGCAGTACTTC
NA,TRBD1,TRBJ2-7,TRBV7-2,CASSLAHLSNRGLEQYF,TGTGCCAGCAGCTTAGCCCACCTCTCCAACAGGGGGCTCGAGCAGTACTTC
few,TRBD2,TRBJ2-2,TRBV20-1,CSATGTSVTGELFF,TGCAGTGCAACCGGGACTAGCGTGACCGGGGAGCTGTTTTTT
NA,NA,TRBJ1-1,TRBV12-3/TRBV12-4,CASRFIGSGTNTEAFF,TGTGCCAGCAGATTTATAGGTTCCGGCACGAACACTGAAGCTTTCTTT
NA,NA,TRBJ1-2,TRBV5-1,CASTGGAPRSDGYTF,TGCGCCAGCACGGGGGGGGCCCCTAGGTCTGATGGCTACACCTTC
few,TRBD1,TRBJ2-1,TRBV15,CATSRVGTALDEQFF,TGTGCCACCAGCAGAGTAGGGACAGCCCTCGATGAGCAGTTCTTC
NA,NA,TRBJ2-1,TRBV7-8,CASSPSSGIGEQFF,TGTGCCAGCAGCCCATCTTCGGGGATTGGTGAGCAGTTCTTC
few,NA,TRBJ2-1,TRBV6-5,CASSYDGLKSYNEQFF,TGTGCCAGCAGTTACGACGGACTGAAATCCTACAATGAGCAGTTCTTC
NA,NA,TRBJ2-7,TRBV5-8,CASSLDSYKNEQYF,TGTGCCAGCAGCTTGGACAGTTATAAGAACGAGCAGTACTTC
few,NA,TRBJ2-6,TRBV28,CASSLPGHSGANVLTF,TGTGCCAGCAGTTTACCGGGTCACTCTGGGGCCAACGTCCTGACTTTC
NA,NA,TRBJ2-7,TRBV11-2,CASSSPAGEQYF,TGTGCCAGCAGTTCCCCAGCGGGCGAGCAGTACTTC
NA,TRBD1,TRBJ2-3,TRBV7-3,CASSLSTGVNTQYF,TGTGCCAGCAGCTTGTCCACAGGGGTAAATACGCAGTATTTT
few,TRBD2,TRBJ2-1,TRBV9,CASSGLKTSGRYNEQFF,TGTGCCAGCAGCGGACTCAAGACTAGCGGGAGGTACAATGAGCAGTTCTTC
NA,TRBD2,TRBJ2-3,TRBV18,CASSLEGRADTQYF,TGTGCCAGCTCGCTGGAAGGGAGGGCAGATACGCAGTATTTT
few,TRBD1,TRBJ1-1,TRBV7-3,CASSPGGAQGTEAFF,TGTGCCAGCAGCCCAGGGGGGGCACAGGGCACTGAAGCTTTCTTT
NA,NA,TRBJ1-2,TRBV3-1,CASSRWDGYTF,TGTGCCAGCAGCCGCTGGGATGGCTACACCTTC
NA,NA,TRBJ2-1,TRBV6-1,CASTAGGTTINEQFF,TGTGCCAGCACAGCAGGCGGGACGACTATCAATGAGCAGTTCTTC
NA,NA,TRBJ2-1,TRBV12-3/TRBV12-4,CASSYGASSYNEQFF,TGTGCCAGCAGCTATGGCGCCAGCTCCTACAATGAGCAGTTCTTC
NA,TRBD2,TRBJ2-1,TRBV20-1,CSARGEGPNEQFF,TGCAGTGCTAGGGGGGAGGGGCCGAATGAGCAGTTCTTC
few,TRBD2,TRBJ2-5,TRBV5-4,CASSFASGTQETQYF,TGTGCCAGCAGCTTCGCTAGCGGGACTCAAGAGACCCAGTACTTC
few,NA,TRBJ1-3,TRBV5-1,CASSWTAGNTIYF,TGCGCCAGCAGCTGGACGGCTGGAAACACCATATATTTT
few,NA,TRBJ2-7,TRBV11-2,CASSLGGGLNYEQYF,TGTGCCAGCAGCTTAGGGGGGGGCCTCAACTACGAGCAGTACTTC
NA,NA,TRBJ2-1,TRBV6-5,CASSYPPGVYNEQFF,TGTGCCAGCAGTTACCCACCGGGAGTTTACAATGAGCAGTTCTTC
once,TRBD2,TRBJ2-1,TRBV20-1,CSARYAPGLAGEVRVNYNEQFF,TGCAGTGCTAGATACGCCCCGGGACTAGCGGGAGAGGTGCGGGTAAACTACAATGAGCAGTTCTTC
NA,NA,TRBJ2-7,TRBV10-3,CAISESTGLHEQYF,TGTGCCATCAGTGAGTCGACAGGTCTCCACGAGCAGTACTTC
NA,TRBD1,TRBJ1-6,TRBV12-3/TRBV12-4,CASRWSGGHSPLHF,TGTGCCAGCAGGTGGTCAGGGGGCCATTCACCCCTCCACTTT
few,TRBD1,TRBJ2-7,TRBV7-9,CASSLVSSGTGDWEQYF,TGTGCCAGCAGCTTAGTCTCATCCGGGACAGGGGATTGGGAGCAGTACTTC
NA,TRBD2,TRBJ2-1,TRBV29-1,CSLGGDNEQFF,TGCAGCCTTGGGGGGGACAATGAGCAGTTCTTC
few,TRBD2,TRBJ2-5,TRBV6-5,CASRGEGRQYF,TGTGCCAGCAGGGGGGAGGGCAGGCAGTACTTC
NA,TRBD1,TRBJ1-2,TRBV4-3,CASSLTGTGGGGYTF,TGCGCCAGCAGTTTGACTGGGACAGGGGGCGGAGGCTACACCTTC
NA,TRBD2,TRBJ2-5,TRBV10-3,CAITAGPQETQYF,TGTGCCATCACAGCGGGACCCCAAGAGACCCAGTACTTC
many,NA,TRBJ2-3,TRBV7-2,CASSPGSHTDTQYF,TGTGCCAGCAGCCCTGGATCTCACACAGATACGCAGTATTTT
NA,NA,TRBJ2-3,TRBV7-2,CASSWDSASTDTQYF,TGTGCCAGCAGCTGGGACTCAGCCAGCACAGATACGCAGTATTTT
few,NA,TRBJ2-5,TRBV20-1,CSAILSLQETQYF,TGCAGTGCTATACTGTCGTTACAAGAGACCCAGTACTTC
NA,TRBD2,TRBJ2-1,TRBV20-1,CSARTSGTNEQFF,TGCAGTGCTCGAACTAGCGGGACAAATGAGCAGTTCTTC
many,NA,TRBJ2-3,TRBV3-1,CASSQVPDTQYF,TGTGCCAGCAGCCAAGTCCCAGATACGCAGTATTTT
NA,NA,TRBJ2-3,TRBV20-1,CSARTRVGTDTQYF,TGCAGTGCTAGAACGCGGGTGGGCACAGATACGCAGTATTTT
many,NA,TRBJ1-6,TRBV12-3/TRBV12-4,CASTRGGWNSPLHF,TGTGCCAGCACCCGTGGGGGGTGGAATTCACCCCTCCACTTT
few,TRBD1,TRBJ1-1,TRBV20-1,CSAPPGGGREVSAFF,TGCAGTGCACCCCCAGGGGGAGGACGTGAAGTCTCAGCTTTCTTT
few,NA,TRBJ2-7,TRBV9,CASSVGGGTHEQYF,TGTGCCAGCAGCGTAGGTGGGGGCACCCACGAGCAGTACTTC
many,TRBD1,TRBJ2-7,TRBV7-2,CATGGWSYEQYF,TGTGCCACAGGGGGCTGGTCCTACGAGCAGTACTTC
many,NA,TRBJ1-1,TRBV12-3/TRBV12-4,CASSYGGTEAFF,TGTGCCAGCAGTTATGGGGGCACTGAAGCTTTCTTT
few,TRBD2,TRBJ2-5,TRBV27,CASSFGRGGQETQYF,TGTGCCAGCAGTTTTGGAAGGGGAGGGCAAGAGACCCAGTACTTC
many,TRBD2,TRBJ2-7,TRBV4-2,CASSQSGAGGYEQYF,TGTGCCAGCAGCCAATCTGGTGCGGGGGGCTACGAGCAGTACTTC
many,NA,TRBJ2-2,TRBV5-1,CASSLAGTTHTGELFF,TGCGCCAGCAGCTTGGCCGGGACCACCCATACCGGGGAGCTGTTTTTT
few,TRBD2,TRBJ2-5,TRBV10-3,CAISGLAGGSETQYF,TGTGCCATCAGCGGACTAGCGGGAGGCTCAGAGACCCAGTACTTC
NA,NA,TRBJ2-1,TRBV27,CASSGDIRGYNEQFF,TGTGCCAGCAGCGGGGACATACGGGGTTACAATGAGCAGTTCTTC